The 5 T cell receptor beta chains below come from one sample, sequenced in a study of cytomegalovirus exposure and HLA in healthy donors. Vbeta (60) and Jbeta (13) primers were used in the PCR. Sequenced by immunoSEQ multiplex PCR; TCRdb stores in-frame clones only, minus some. The sample lists approximately 83,000 clones, around 81% occurring once. What was sequenced was PBMCs. Source of these receptors: a man between 18 and 35 years old in good health and CMV-seronegative.

The V and J genes are TRBV11-2 and TRBJ1-1, with a weak D call TRBD1 (6 bases). Germline V gives CDR1 SGHAT, CDR2 FQNNGV. Trimming pared 1 base from V and 0 bases from J, leaving 15 bases between. The CDR3 contains 17 residues. Here the CDR3 DNA reads TGTGCCAGCAGCTTAGTGGGTAGGACAGCCCTGAACACTGAAGCTTTCTTT. Translation: CASSLVGRTALNTEAFF.

The chain uses TRBV18 and TRBJ2-7; 8 nucleotides agree with TRBD1. CDR3 length: 16 amino acids. CDR1 KGHSH and CDR2 LQKENI come from the germline V gene. The trim removed 2 bases at V and 0 bases at J, leaving 6 bases unmatched. The CDR3 here is CASSPTRTGSSYEQYF. CDR3 DNA sequence: TGTGCCAGCTCACCAACCAGGACAGGGAGCTCCTACGAGCAGTACTTC.

The chain joins TRBV11-2 to TRBJ1-5; TRBD1 might be the D (6 bases). The CDR3 runs 16 residues. The V end was cut by 5 bases, the J end by 4 bases, with 18 bases between. Germline CDR1 SGHAT, CDR2 FQNNGV. The CDR3 sequence is CASSPPGQTRNQPQHF. CDR3 DNA: TGTGCCAGCAGCCCCCCCGGACAGACCAGAAATCAGCCCCAGCATTTT. The variable domain in full, with the rest retrieved from reference TRBV11-2 and TRBJ1-5, is EAGVAQSPRYKIIEKRQSVAFWCNPISGHATLYWYQQILGQGPKLLIQFQNNGVVDDSQLPKDRFSAERLKGVDSTLKIQPAKLEDSAVYLCASSPPGQTRNQPQHFGDGTRLSIL.

The chain joins TRBV28 to TRBJ2-7; a possible D gene is TRBD1 (6 bases). Trimming took 2 bases from V and 6 from J, leaving 8 bases between them. Germline V CDR1 and CDR2: MDHEN, SYDVKM. The CDR3 is 12 residues long. The CDR3 region is CASSLNRAEQYF. The DNA for the CDR3 is TGTGCCAGCAGTTTAAACAGGGCCGAGCAGTACTTC.

The J gene is TRBJ1-1, the V gene TRBV6-1; D is unresolved. Trimming removed 0 bases from V and 1 base from J, with 6 bases in between. Germline V CDR1 and CDR2: MNHNS, SASEGT. The CDR3 extends over 14 amino acids. The DNA of the CDR3 is TGTGCCAGCAGTGAAGCGCGACAGAACACTGAAGCTTTCTTT. Amino acid sequence: CASSEARQNTEAFF.